A single sample gave rise to the 15 T cell receptor beta chains below, sequenced in a study of cytomegalovirus exposure and HLA in healthy donors. Primers: 60 Vbeta forward and 13 Jbeta reverse. Data came from immunoSEQ multiplex PCR; TCRdb stores just in-frame clones and leaves some out. This table holds fewer than 200,000 clones, 82% found once. The sequenced material came from PBMCs. Receptor source: a male donor in good health and CMV-seronegative.

This chain connects TRBV27 to TRBJ2-1; TRBD2 aligns across 8 bases. J was trimmed by 4 bases and V by 6 bases; bases with no gene match: 14. CDR1 and CDR2 (germline): MNHEY, SMNVEV (reference sequence). The CDR3 has 17 amino acids. The CDR3 is CASRGVSSGREYNEQFF. CDR3 coding DNA: TGTGCCAGCAGGGGAGTTTCGAGCGGGAGAGAGTACAATGAGCAGTTCTTC.

V gene TRBV7-9 combines with J gene TRBJ1-3, with D unresolved. CDR1 is SEHNR, CDR2 FQNEAQ, per germline (reference sequence). The V end lost 0 bases, the J end lost 0 bases, and 12 bases lay between the germline ends. The CDR3 contains 17 residues. CDR3 DNA sequence: TGTGCCAGCAGCTTAGCTGTTCCCCTACTCTCTGGAAACACCATATATTTT. Amino acids: CASSLAVPLLSGNTIYF.

This rearrangement joins TRBV28 to TRBJ2-1; 8 nucleotides agree with TRBD2. Germline CDR1 is MDHEN and CDR2 is SYDVKM. CDR3 length: 15 residues. Germline trimming cut 7 bases from V and 5 bases from J; bases unmatched to any gene: 10. CDR3 nucleotide sequence: TGTGCCAGCACAATCGGGGGGGGTATGAACAATGAGCAGTTCTTC. Translation: CASTIGGGMNNEQFF.

V gene TRBV5-1 combines with J gene TRBJ2-3; maybe TRBD2 (6 bases). The CDR3 has 17 residues. Germline CDR1 SGHRS, CDR2 YFSETQ. V was pared by 6 bases and J by 5 bases, with 25 bases between. In DNA, the CDR3 is TGCGCCAGCACCAACCTCGCGACGGGAGCGTCGAAAGATACGCAGTATTTT. This translates into CASTNLATGASKDTQYF.

The chain combines TRBV5-1 with TRBJ1-3, with 7 bases lining up with TRBD1. Germline trimming cut 5 bases from V and 2 bases from J; bases unmatched to any gene: 4. CDR1 SGHRS and CDR2 YFSETQ come from the germline V gene. The CDR3 covers 14 residues. This CDR3 is CASREGQPGNTIYF. CDR3 DNA sequence: TGCGCCAGCAGGGAGGGACAGCCTGGAAACACCATATATTTT.

The genes are TRBV6-1 and TRBJ2-5; the D is unclear. The end of the DNA aligns better with TRBJ2-7, so the J call may be wrong. CDR3 length: 13 amino acids. Germline-derived CDR1 and CDR2 are MNHNS and SASEGT. The CDR3 DNA reads TGTGCCAGCAGTGGAGAGACGCACTACGAGCAGTACTTC. It yields the protein CASSGETHYEQYF.

This sequence joins TRBV19 and TRBJ2-5, with D possibly TRBD2 on 5 matching bases. Gene TRBJ2-7 matches the end of the DNA better, so the J call may be wrong. The V gene's germline CDR1 is LNHDA and CDR2 SQIVND (reference sequence). The length of the CDR3 is 14 residues. This chain's CDR3 is CASSISAAGYEQYF. The CDR3, as DNA: TGTGCCAGTAGTATTTCCGCGGCGGGCTACGAGCAGTACTTC.

The chain combines TRBV20-1 with TRBJ1-2, with 8 bases fitting TRBD1. The CDR3 is made up of 11 amino acids. Losses at the gene ends were 4 bases for V and 8 bases for J; bases not matched to a gene: 3. Germline values: CDR1 DFQATT, CDR2 SNEGSKA (reference sequence). CDR3 residues: CSATTGEGYTF. CDR3 DNA: TGCAGTGCTACGACAGGGGAAGGCTACACCTTC.

The chain uses TRBV11-3 and TRBJ2-1; weak D call: TRBD2 (6 bases). Germline-derived CDR1 and CDR2 are SGHNT and YENEEA. The V gene lost 1 base and the J gene lost 2 bases, with 9 bases spanning the gap. The CDR3 length is 15 residues. The CDR3 DNA is TGTGCCAGCAGCTTAGCCGGGAGTACCTACAATGAGCAGTTCTTC. This translates into CASSLAGSTYNEQFF. Full variable domain (outside the CDR3, taken from reference TRBV11-3 and TRBJ2-1): EAGVVQSPRYKIIEKKQPVAFWCNPISGHNTLYWYLQNLGQGPELLIRYENEEAVDDSQLPKDRFSAERLKGVDSTLKIQPAELGDSAVYLCASSLAGSTYNEQFFGPGTRLTVL.

The rearrangement uses TRBV18 and TRBJ2-5; 10 nucleotides line up with TRBD2. The DNA end is more similar to TRBJ2-7, so the J call may be wrong. Germline CDR1 KGHSH, CDR2 LQKENI. CDR3 length equals 19 residues. The CDR3 region has the DNA TGTGCCAGCTCACCAAAGGCTCGACACGGGACTAGCGTCCCCTACGAGCAGTACTTC. Its protein product is CASSPKARHGTSVPYEQYF.

The chain links TRBV19 to TRBJ2-2, with TRBD2 matching over 11 bases. The CDR3 is made up of 15 amino acids. After removal of 6 bases from V and 4 bases from J, the junction contained 4 bases not matched to a gene. CDR1 is LNHDA, CDR2 SQIVND, per germline (reference sequence). CDR3 protein: CASSTSGSSTGELFF. DNA for the CDR3: TGTGCCAGTAGCACTAGCGGGAGTAGCACCGGGGAGCTGTTTTTT. The full variable domain, rest sourced from reference TRBV19 and TRBJ2-2, is DGGITQSPKYLFRKEGQNVTLSCEQNLNHDAMYWYRQDPGQGLRLIYYSQIVNDFQKGDIAEGYSVSREKKESFPLTVTSAQKNPTAFYLCASSTSGSSTGELFFGEGSRLTVL.

The rearrangement joins TRBV11-3 to TRBJ2-1; the match to TRBD2 covers 12 bases. Trimming cost V 5 bases and J 5 bases; bases outside gene matches: 4. The CDR3 consists of 15 residues. Germline V lookup: CDR1 SGHNT, CDR2 YENEEA. The CDR3 sequence: CASSKLAGGHNEQFF. CDR3 in DNA: TGTGCCAGCAGCAAACTAGCGGGGGGTCACAATGAGCAGTTCTTC.

This clone was counted only a few times. The V gene is TRBV7-7, the J gene TRBJ1-5; 7 bases align to TRBD1. Germline V gives CDR1 SSHAT, CDR2 FNYEAQ (reference sequence). This CDR3 contains 13 residues. Unmatched junction bases numbered 4, after V lost 3 bases and J lost 8 bases. Here the CDR3 DNA reads TGTGCCAGCAGCTTCGGGCAGGGGGAGCCCCAGCATTTT. Translation: CASSFGQGEPQHF.

The count of this clone is one. CDR3 residues: CASSSGRDTAFPYEQYF. CDR3 DNA: TGTGCCAGCAGCTCAGGGCGAGATACAGCGTTCCCCTACGAGCAGTACTTC. The genes are TRBV7-9 and TRBJ2-7; tentatively, D is TRBD1 (5 bases). The CDR3 covers 17 residues. With 4 bases removed from V and 2 bases from J, the gap between germline ends came to 21 bases. Germline V CDR1 and CDR2: SEHNR, FQNEAQ (reference sequence).

The rearrangement links TRBV18 to TRBJ1-2, with TRBD1 as a possible D gene (6 bases). Germline V lookup: CDR1 KGHSH, CDR2 LQKENI. Deletions cut 3 bases from V and 4 bases from J, with 9 bases between. The CDR3 runs to 13 residues. The CDR3 reads CASSPETGYGYTF. CDR3 nucleotide sequence: TGTGCCAGCTCACCCGAGACAGGCTATGGCTACACCTTC.